This TCR beta chain was sequenced in a study of blood T cell repertoires in COVID-19. V gave up 5 bases and J gave up 2 bases, with 23 bases separating them. The CDR3 covers 18 residues. Per the germline V gene, CDR1 is SGHTA and CDR2 is FQGTGA. The authors' processing: Reference gene primer amplification gave estimated nucleated cell counts. Repertoires were generated with immunoSEQ multiplex PCR, while TCRdb's copy carries only in-frame clones and drops some. V, J and clone size reflect that table, while D and trimming were determined from the DNA. The sample gives approximately 200,000 clones, 65% to 85% of which show up once; about 7% is in the top ten. Residents of around 24 US areas, aged roughly 18 to 89 years, made up the participants. In assigning cohorts, the study relied on participant-reported clinical history.

Sequences were obtained from PBMCs or T cells enriched from blood (not recorded which). This TCR derives from a middle-aged woman with acute COVID-19. The chain employs TRBV7-3 and TRBJ2-3, with D tentatively TRBD1 (7 bases). The CDR3 loop is CASSPIPRGGTATDTQYF. In DNA, the CDR3 is TGTGCCAGCAGCCCAATACCCCGGGGCGGGACAGCCACAGATACGCAGTATTTT.